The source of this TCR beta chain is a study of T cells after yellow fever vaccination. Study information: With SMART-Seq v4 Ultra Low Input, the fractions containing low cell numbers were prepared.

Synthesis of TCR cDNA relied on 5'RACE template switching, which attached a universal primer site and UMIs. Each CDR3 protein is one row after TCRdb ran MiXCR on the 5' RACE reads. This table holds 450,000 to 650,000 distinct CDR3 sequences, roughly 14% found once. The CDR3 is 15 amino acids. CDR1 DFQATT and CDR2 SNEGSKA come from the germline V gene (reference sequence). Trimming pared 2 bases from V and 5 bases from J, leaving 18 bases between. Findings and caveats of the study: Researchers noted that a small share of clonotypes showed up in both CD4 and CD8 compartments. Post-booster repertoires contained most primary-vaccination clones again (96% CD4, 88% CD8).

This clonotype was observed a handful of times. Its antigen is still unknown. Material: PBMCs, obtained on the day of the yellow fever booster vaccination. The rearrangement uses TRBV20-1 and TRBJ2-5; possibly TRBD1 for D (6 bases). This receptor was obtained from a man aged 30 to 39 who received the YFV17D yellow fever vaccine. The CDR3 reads CSARPRQGLEETQYF. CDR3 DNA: TGCAGTGCTAGACCCAGGCAGGGGTTGGAGGAGACCCAGTACTTC.